Listed below are T cell receptor beta chains from one sample, sequenced in a study of cytomegalovirus exposure and HLA in healthy donors. Clones were sequenced by immunoSEQ multiplex PCR, and TCRdb holds only the in-frame ones, with some missing. The sample contains roughly 110,000 clones, roughly 80% of which appear only once. Source material: PBMCs. The receptors shown here come from a man between 25 and 39 years old in good health and CMV-seronegative. Each CDR3 is given without its conserved first and last residue. Clone size is not always given. Where it is, it says once, few, many or a class for expanded clones.

clone size: -; J gene: TRBJ1-3; V gene: TRBV10-3; CDR3 protein: AISESSSDPLSGNTIY
clone size: -; J gene: TRBJ2-7; V gene: TRBV7-7; CDR3 protein: ASSPSGASSEQY
clone size: few; J gene: TRBJ2-3; V gene: TRBV10-3; CDR3 protein: AISASGGRLTDTQY
clone size: -; J gene: TRBJ1-1; V gene: TRBV7-9; CDR3 protein: ASSLEGGAGTEAF
clone size: -; J gene: TRBJ2-3; V gene: TRBV28; CDR3 protein: ATKPDRITDTQY
clone size: -; J gene: TRBJ1-2; V gene: TRBV9; CDR3 protein: ASSTRQGGGYGYT
clone size: few; J gene: TRBJ2-1; V gene: TRBV19; CDR3 protein: ASSPKGLAGYNEQF
clone size: -; J gene: TRBJ2-3; V gene: TRBV18; CDR3 protein: ASSPGLAGEGGDTQY
clone size: -; J gene: TRBJ2-1; V gene: TRBV7-8; CDR3 protein: ASSLVSGGGNEQF
clone size: few; J gene: TRBJ1-1; V gene: TRBV29-1; CDR3 protein: SVEPSPHGTEAF
clone size: -; J gene: TRBJ2-5; V gene: TRBV4-1; CDR3 protein: ASSQASGATRVETQY
clone size: -; J gene: TRBJ2-7; V gene: TRBV5-4; CDR3 protein: ASSLRSGGADEQY
clone size: -; J gene: TRBJ1-2; V gene: TRBV2; CDR3 protein: ASSVGYSFNYGYT
clone size: -; J gene: TRBJ2-7; V gene: TRBV28; CDR3 protein: ASRVAALPGYEQY
clone size: -; J gene: TRBJ1-4; V gene: TRBV14; CDR3 protein: ASRRQGPNEKLF
clone size: -; J gene: TRBJ2-7; V gene: TRBV11-1; CDR3 protein: ASSLGWSGEQY
clone size: -; J gene: TRBJ2-3; V gene: TRBV6-4; CDR3 protein: ASSGTGGTDTQY
clone size: -; J gene: TRBJ2-3; V gene: TRBV11-2; CDR3 protein: ASSLSLGGGTDTQY
clone size: once; J gene: TRBJ2-3; V gene: TRBV5-4; CDR3 protein: ASSLYPSGRDTQY
clone size: -; J gene: TRBJ2-7; V gene: TRBV9; CDR3 protein: ASSEERGEQY
clone size: -; J gene: TRBJ2-7; V gene: TRBV6-5; CDR3 protein: ASSLTSGTSYEQY
clone size: few; J gene: TRBJ1-1; V gene: TRBV6-1; CDR3 protein: ASSHRPENAEAF
clone size: -; J gene: TRBJ1-2; V gene: TRBV5-4; CDR3 protein: ASSLDREGSRVGYT
clone size: -; J gene: TRBJ1-5; V gene: TRBV7-9; CDR3 protein: ASSHTGGTYQPQH
clone size: -; J gene: TRBJ1-3; V gene: TRBV19; CDR3 protein: ASRESGVNTIY
clone size: -; J gene: TRBJ2-3; V gene: TRBV5-4; CDR3 protein: ASSSGVGWFTDTQY
clone size: -; J gene: TRBJ1-2; V gene: TRBV21-1; CDR3 protein: ASSKGRGYT
clone size: -; J gene: TRBJ2-7; V gene: TRBV6-1; CDR3 protein: ASSEGPRAYEQY
clone size: -; J gene: TRBJ2-5; V gene: TRBV6-5; CDR3 protein: ASSRTSGRQTQY
clone size: -; J gene: TRBJ1-2; V gene: TRBV2; CDR3 protein: ASRRSQGKGYT